This TCR beta chain was found in a study of cytomegalovirus exposure and HLA in healthy donors. 13 Jbeta primers and 60 Vbeta primers were used for the PCR. Profiled with immunoSEQ multiplex PCR; TCRdb holds only in-frame clones, not every one. The sample holds 150,000 to 250,000 clones, 70% to 80% seen once. The trim removed 3 bases at V and 17 bases at J, leaving 16 bases unmatched. CDR3 size: 15 residues. Germline values: CDR1 SGHRS, CDR2 YFSETQ. The sequence was collected from a woman between 25 and 40 years old in good health and CMV-seropositive. The chain uses TRBV5-1 and TRBJ2-6; TRBD2 matches 8 bases. The sample consisted of PBMCs. The DNA of the CDR3 is TGCGCCAGCAGCTCGAGGAGCGGGGGTACCCGTGAGGTGACTTTC. It translates to CASSSRSGGTREVTF.